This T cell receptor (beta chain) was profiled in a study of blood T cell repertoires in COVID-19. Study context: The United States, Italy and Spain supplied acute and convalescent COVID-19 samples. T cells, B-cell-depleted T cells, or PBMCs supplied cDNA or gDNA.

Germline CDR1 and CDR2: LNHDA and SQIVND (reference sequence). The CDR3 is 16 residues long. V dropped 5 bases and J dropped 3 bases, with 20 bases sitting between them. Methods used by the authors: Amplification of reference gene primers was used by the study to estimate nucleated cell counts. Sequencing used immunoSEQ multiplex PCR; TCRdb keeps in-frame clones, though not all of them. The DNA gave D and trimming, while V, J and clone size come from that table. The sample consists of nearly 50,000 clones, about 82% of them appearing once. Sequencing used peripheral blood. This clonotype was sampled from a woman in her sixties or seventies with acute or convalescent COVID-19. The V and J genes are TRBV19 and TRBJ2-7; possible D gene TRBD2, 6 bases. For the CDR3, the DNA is TGTGCCAGTAGTGTCATCCTCTCCTACGGGAGCTACGAGCAGTACTTC. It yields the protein CASSVILSYGSYEQYF.